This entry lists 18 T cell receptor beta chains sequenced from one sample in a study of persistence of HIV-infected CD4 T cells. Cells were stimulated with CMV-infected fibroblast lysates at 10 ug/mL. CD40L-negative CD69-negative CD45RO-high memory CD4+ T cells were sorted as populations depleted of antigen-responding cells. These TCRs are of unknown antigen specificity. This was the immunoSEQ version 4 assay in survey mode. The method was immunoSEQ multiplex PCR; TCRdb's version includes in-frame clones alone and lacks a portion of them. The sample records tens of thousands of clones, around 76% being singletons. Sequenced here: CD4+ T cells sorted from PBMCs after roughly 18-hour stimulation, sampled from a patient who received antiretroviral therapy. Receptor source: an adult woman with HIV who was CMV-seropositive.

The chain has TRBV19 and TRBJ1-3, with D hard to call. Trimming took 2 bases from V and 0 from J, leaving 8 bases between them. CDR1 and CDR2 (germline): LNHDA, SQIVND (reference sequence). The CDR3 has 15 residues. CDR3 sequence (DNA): TGTGCCAGTAGTATAACGGAGATCTCTGGAAACACCATATATTTT. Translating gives CASSITEISGNTIYF. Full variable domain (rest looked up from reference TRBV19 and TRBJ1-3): DGGITQSPKYLFRKEGQNVTLSCEQNLNHDAMYWYRQDPGQGLRLIYYSQIVNDFQKGDIAEGYSVSREKKESFPLTVTSAQKNPTAFYLCASSITEISGNTIYFGEGSWLTVV.

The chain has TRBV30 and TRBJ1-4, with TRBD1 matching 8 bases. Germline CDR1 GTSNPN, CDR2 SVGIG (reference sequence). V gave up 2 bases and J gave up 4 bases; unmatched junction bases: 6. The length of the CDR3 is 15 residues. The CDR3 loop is CAWSIGQGGNEKLFF. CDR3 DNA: TGTGCCTGGAGTATTGGACAGGGTGGTAATGAAAAACTGTTTTTT.

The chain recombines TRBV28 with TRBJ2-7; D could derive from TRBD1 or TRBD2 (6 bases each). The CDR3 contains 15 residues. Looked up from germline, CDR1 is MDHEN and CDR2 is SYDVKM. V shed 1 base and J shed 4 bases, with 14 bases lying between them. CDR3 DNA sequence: TGTGCCAGCAGTTTATCGGGGGTAGGGGGGTACGAGCAGTACTTC. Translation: CASSLSGVGGYEQYF.

As DNA, the CDR3 is TGCGCCAGCAGCGCCATGGGTTGGAGGGATTCACCCCTCCACTTT. The encoded protein is CASSAMGWRDSPLHF. The chain couples TRBV4-1 to TRBJ1-6; D gene unclear. The CDR3 extends over 15 amino acids. Germline V lookup: CDR1 MGHRA, CDR2 YSYEKL. V was trimmed by 5 bases and J by 8 bases, leaving 16 bases between them.

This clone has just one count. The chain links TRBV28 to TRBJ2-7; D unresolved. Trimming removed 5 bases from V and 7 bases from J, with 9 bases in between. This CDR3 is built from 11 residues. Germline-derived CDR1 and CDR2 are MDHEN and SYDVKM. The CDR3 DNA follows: TGTGCCAGCAGTAAAGAGTTGGAGCAGTACTTC. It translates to CASSKELEQYF.

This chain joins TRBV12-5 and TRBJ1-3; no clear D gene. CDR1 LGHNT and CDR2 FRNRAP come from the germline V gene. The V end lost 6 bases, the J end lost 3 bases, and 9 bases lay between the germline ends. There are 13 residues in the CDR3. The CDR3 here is CASGRSNGNTIYF. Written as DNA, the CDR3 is TGTGCTAGTGGCCGCTCAAATGGAAACACCATATATTTT. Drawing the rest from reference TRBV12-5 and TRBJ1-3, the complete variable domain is DARVTQTPRHKVTEMGQEVTMRCQPILGHNTVFWYRQTMMQGLELLAYFRNRAPLDDSGMPKDRFSAEMPDATLATLKIQPSEPRDSAVYFCASGRSNGNTIYFGEGSWLTVV.

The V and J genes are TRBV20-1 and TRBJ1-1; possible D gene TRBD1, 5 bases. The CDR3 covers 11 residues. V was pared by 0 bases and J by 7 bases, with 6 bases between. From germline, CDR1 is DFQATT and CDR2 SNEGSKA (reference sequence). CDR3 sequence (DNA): TGCAGTGCTAGAGAGAGGGGTGAAGCTTTCTTT. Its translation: CSARERGEAFF.

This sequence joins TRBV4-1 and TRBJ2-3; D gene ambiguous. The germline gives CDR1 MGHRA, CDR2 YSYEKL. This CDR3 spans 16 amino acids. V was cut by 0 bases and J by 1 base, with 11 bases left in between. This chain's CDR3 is CASSQEWGWRTDTQYF. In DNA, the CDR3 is TGCGCCAGCAGCCAAGAGTGGGGATGGCGCACAGATACGCAGTATTTT.

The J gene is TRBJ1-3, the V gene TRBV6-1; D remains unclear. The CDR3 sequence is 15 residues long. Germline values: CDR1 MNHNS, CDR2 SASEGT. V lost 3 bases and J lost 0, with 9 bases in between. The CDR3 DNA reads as TGTGCCAGCAGTGAGGCAGCGAGCTCTGGAAACACCATATATTTT. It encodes CASSEAASSGNTIYF.

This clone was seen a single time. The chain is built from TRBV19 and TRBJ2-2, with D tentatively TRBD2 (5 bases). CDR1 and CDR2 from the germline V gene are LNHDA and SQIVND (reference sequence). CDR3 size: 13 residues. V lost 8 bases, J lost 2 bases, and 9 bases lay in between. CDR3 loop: CASRTFNTGELFF. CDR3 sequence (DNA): TGTGCCAGTCGGACTTTCAACACCGGGGAGCTGTTTTTT. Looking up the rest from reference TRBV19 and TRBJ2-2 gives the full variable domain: DGGITQSPKYLFRKEGQNVTLSCEQNLNHDAMYWYRQDPGQGLRLIYYSQIVNDFQKGDIAEGYSVSREKKESFPLTVTSAQKNPTAFYLCASRTFNTGELFFGEGSRLTVL.

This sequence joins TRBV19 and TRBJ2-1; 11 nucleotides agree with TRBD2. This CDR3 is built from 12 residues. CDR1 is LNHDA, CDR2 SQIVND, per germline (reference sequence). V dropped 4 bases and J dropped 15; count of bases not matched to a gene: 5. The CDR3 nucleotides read TGTGCCAGTAGTACCGCTAGCGGGAGGCGGTTCTTC. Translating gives CASSTASGRRFF.

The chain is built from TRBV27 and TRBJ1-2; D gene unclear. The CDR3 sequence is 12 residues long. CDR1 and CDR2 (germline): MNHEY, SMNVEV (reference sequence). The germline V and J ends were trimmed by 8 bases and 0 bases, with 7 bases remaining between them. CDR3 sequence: CASGISNYGYTF. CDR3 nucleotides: TGTGCCAGCGGCATTTCTAACTATGGCTACACCTTC.

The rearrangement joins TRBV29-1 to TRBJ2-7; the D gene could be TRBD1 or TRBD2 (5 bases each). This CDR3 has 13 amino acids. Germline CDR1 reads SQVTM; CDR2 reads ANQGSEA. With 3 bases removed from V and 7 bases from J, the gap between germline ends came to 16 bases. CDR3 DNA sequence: TGCAGCGTTGAGGAACAGGCCCGGAGGGAGCAGTACTTC. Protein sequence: CSVEEQARREQYF.

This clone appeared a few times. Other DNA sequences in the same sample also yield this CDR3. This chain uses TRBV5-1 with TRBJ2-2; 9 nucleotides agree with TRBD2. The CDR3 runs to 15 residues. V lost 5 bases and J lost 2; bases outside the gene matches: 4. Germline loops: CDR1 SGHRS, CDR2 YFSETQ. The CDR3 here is CASREAGGNTGELFF. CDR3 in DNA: TGCGCCAGCAGAGAAGCGGGAGGTAACACCGGGGAGCTGTTTTTT.

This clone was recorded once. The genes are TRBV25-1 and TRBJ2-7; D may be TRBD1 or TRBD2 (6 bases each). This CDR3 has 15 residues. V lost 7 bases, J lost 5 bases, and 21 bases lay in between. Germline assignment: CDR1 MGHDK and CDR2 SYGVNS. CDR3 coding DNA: TGTGCCAGCAATAAAGAGTGGGGGGCTTCAAACGAGCAGTACTTC. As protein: CASNKEWGASNEQYF.

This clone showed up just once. The CDR3 DNA reads TGTGCCAGCATATGGAGGGACAGACCTGGAAACACCATATATTTT. Amino acids: CASIWRDRPGNTIYF. The V gene is TRBV6-5, the J gene TRBJ1-3; 7 positions agree with TRBD1. The V and J ends lost 7 bases and 2 bases, in that order; junction bases with no gene match: 8. This CDR3 region has 15 residues. The germline CDR1 and CDR2 sequences are MNHEY and SVGAGI.

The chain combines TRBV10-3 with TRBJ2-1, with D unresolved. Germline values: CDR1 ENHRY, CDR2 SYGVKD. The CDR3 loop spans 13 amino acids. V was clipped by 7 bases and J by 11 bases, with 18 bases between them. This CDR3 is CAITGGNDEKQFF. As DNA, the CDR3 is TGTGCCATCACAGGTGGGAATGACGAGAAGCAGTTCTTC.

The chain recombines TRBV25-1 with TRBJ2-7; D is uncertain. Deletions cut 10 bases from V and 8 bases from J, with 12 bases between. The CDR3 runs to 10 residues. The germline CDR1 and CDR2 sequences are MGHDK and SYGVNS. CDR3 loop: CATLGPQQYF. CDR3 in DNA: TGTGCCACCCTAGGACCCCAGCAGTACTTC.